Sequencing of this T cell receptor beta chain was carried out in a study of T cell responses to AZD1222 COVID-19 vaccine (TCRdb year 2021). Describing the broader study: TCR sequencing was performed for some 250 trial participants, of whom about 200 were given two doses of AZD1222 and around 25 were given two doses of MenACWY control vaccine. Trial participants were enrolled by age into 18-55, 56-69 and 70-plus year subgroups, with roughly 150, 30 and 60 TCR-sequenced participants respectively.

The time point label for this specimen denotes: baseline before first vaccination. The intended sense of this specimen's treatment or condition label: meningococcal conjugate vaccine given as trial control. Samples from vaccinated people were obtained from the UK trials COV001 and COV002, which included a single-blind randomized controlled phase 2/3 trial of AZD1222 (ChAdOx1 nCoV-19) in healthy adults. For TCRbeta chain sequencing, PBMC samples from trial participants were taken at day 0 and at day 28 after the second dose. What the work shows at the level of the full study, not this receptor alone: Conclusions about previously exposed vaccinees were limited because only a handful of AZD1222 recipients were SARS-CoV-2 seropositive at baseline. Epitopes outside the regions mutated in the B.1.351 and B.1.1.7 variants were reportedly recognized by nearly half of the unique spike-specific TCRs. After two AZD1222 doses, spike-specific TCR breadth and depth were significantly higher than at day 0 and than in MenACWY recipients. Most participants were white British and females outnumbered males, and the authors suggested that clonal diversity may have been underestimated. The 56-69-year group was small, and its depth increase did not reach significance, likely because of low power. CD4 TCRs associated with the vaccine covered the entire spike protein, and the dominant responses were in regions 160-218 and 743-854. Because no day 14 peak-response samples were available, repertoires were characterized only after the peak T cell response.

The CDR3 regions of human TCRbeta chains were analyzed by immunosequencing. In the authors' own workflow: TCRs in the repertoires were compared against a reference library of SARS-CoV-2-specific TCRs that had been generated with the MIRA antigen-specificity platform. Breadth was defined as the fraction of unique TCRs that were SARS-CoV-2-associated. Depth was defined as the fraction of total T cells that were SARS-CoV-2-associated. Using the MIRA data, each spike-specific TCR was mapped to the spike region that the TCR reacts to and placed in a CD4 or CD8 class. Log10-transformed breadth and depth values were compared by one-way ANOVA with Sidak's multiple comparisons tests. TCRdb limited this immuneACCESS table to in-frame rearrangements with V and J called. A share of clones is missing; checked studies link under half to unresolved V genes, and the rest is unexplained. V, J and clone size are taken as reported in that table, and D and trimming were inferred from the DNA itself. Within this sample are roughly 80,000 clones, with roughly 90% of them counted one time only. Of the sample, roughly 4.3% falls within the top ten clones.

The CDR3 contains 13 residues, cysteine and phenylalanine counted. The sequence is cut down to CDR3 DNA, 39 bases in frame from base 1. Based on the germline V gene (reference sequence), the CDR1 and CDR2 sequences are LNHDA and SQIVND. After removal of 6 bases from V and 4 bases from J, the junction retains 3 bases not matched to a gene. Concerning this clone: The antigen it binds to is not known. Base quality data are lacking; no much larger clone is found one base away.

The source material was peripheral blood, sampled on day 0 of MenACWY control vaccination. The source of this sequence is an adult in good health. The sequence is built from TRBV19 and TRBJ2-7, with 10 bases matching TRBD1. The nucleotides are TGTGCCAGTAGCTGGACAGGGGGGTACGAGCAGTACTTC. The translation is CASSWTGGYEQYF.